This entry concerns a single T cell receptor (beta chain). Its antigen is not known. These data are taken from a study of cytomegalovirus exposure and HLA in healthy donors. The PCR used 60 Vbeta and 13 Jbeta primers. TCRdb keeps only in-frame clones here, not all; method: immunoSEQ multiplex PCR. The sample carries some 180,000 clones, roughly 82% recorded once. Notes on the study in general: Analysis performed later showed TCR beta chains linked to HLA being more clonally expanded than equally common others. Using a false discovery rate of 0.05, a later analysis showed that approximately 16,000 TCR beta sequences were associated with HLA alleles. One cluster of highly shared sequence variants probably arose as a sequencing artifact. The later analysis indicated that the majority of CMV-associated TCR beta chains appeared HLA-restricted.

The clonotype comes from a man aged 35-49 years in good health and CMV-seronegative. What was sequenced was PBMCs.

The DNA for the CDR3 is TGTGCCAGCAGCTTAAGCCGAACCGTGCAAGAGACCCAGTACTTC. Protein product: CASSLSRTVQETQYF. The chain recombines TRBV7-2 with TRBJ2-5; no firm D call. The CDR3 totals 15 residues. Germline V gives CDR1 SGHTA, CDR2 FQGNSA. Trimming left V 2 bases short and J 2 bases short, with 12 bases between.